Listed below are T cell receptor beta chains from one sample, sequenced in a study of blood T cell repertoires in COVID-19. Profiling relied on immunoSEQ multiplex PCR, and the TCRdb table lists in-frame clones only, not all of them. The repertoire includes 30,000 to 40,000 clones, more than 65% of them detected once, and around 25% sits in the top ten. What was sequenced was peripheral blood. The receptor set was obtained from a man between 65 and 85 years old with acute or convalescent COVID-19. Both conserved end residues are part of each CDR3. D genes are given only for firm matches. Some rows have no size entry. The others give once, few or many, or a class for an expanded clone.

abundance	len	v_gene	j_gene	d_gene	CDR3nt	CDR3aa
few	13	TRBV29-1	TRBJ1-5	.	TGCAGCGTTGTAATTTCGGGTGATCAGCCCCAGCATTTT	CSVVISGDQPQHF
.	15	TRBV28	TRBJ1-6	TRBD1	TGTGCCAGCAACGTACCGGGACAGTATAATTCACCCCTCCACTTT	CASNVPGQYNSPLHF
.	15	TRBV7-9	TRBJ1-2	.	TGTGCCAGCAGCTTAGGGGTGGCGGGGAGCTATGGCTACACCTTC	CASSLGVAGSYGYTF
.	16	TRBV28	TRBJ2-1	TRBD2	TGTGCCAGCAGCAGCTGGGGGCGGGAGGCCTACAATGAGCAGTTCTTC	CASSSWGREAYNEQFF
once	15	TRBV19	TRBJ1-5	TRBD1	TGTGCCAGTAGTAAGGAGGGGGCCACCAATCAGCCCCAGCATTTT	CASSKEGATNQPQHF
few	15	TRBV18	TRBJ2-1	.	TGTGCCAGCTCACTCGGACTCCCTCCGAGAGATGAGCAGTTCTTC	CASSLGLPPRDEQFF
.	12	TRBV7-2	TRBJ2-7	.	TGTGCCAGCAGCTATTATTCCTACGAGCAGTACTTC	CASSYYSYEQYF
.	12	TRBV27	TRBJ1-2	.	TGTGCCAGCAGACCAGTCTCGGGAGGCTACACCTTC	CASRPVSGGYTF
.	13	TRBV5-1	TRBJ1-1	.	TGCGCCAGCAGCTTCGAGGGAAACACTGAAGCTTTCTTT	CASSFEGNTEAFF
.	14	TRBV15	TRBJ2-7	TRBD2	TGTGCCACCAGCAGGTTAGCGGGAGGCTACGAGCAGTACTTC	CATSRLAGGYEQYF
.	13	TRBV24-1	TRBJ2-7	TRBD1	TGTGCCACCAGTGATCCTGGGACAGGGCAGCAGTACTTC	CATSDPGTGQQYF
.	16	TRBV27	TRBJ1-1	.	TGTGCCAGCAGTTCCCCCAACCCCCCCGGGAACGCTGAAGCTTTCTTT	CASSSPNPPGNAEAFF
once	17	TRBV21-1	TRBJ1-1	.	TGTGCCAGCGCCTACCCGGACAGGAGAACTCTGATCACTGAAGCTTTCTTT	CASAYPDRRTLITEAFF
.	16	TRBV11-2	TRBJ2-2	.	TGTGCCAGCAGCCCGACCCGTCCCTCAAGCGCCGGGGAGCTGTTTTTT	CASSPTRPSSAGELFF
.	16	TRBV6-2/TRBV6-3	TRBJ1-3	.	TGTGCCAGCAGTCAACGCGGGGCCTTATCTGGAAACACCATATATTTT	CASSQRGALSGNTIYF
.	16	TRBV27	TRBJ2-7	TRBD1	TGTGCCAGCAGTCCCCTTCCCCGACAGGGGACCTACGAGCAGTACTTC	CASSPLPRQGTYEQYF
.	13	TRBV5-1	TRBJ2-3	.	TGCGCCAGCAGCTCCCCCCCCAGAGATACGCAGTATTTT	CASSSPPRDTQYF
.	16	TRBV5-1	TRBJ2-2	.	TGCGCCAGCAGCTTGGGTAACAGAGCGAACACCGGGGAGCTGTTTTTT	CASSLGNRANTGELFF
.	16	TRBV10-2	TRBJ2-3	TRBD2	TGCGCCAGCAGTGAGTGGGCTAGCGGGAGTGGAGATACGCAGTATTTT	CASSEWASGSGDTQYF
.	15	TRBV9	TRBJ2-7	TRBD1	TGTGCCAGCAGCGGATCATCGGGACAGAGCTACGAGCAGTACTTC	CASSGSSGQSYEQYF
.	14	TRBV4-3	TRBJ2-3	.	TGCGCCAGCAGCCAAGAACAGGGCACGGGTACGCAGTATTTT	CASSQEQGTGTQYF
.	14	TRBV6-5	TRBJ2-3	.	TGTGCCAGCAGTTACTCGCAGGGCCGAGATACGCAGTATTTT	CASSYSQGRDTQYF
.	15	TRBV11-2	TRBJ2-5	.	TGTGCCAGCAGCCCGACAGCCCTAGGACGGGAGACCCAGTACTTC	CASSPTALGRETQYF
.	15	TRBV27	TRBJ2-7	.	TGTGCCAGCAGTTCTCGGCGCAAGACTTCCTACGAGCAGTACTTC	CASSSRRKTSYEQYF
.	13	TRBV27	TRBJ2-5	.	TGTGCCAGCAGCCGACTGGCCCGGGAGACCCAGTACTTC	CASSRLARETQYF
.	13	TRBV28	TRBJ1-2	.	TGTGCCAGCAGACCAGGGCCTAACTATGGCTACACCTTC	CASRPGPNYGYTF
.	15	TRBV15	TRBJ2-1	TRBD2	TGTGCCACCAGCTGGGCCACTAGCGGGAGTCCTGAGCAGTTCTTC	CATSWATSGSPEQFF
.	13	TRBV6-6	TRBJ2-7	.	TGTGCCAGCAGTTACTCGCAGTCCTACGAGCAGTACTTC	CASSYSQSYEQYF
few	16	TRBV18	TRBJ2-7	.	TGTGCCAGCTCACCACGGTGGGGGGAGGCCCTCTACGAGCAGTACTTC	CASSPRWGEALYEQYF
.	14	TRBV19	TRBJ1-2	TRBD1	TGTGCCAGTAGGGGACAGGGGGCAGACTATGGCTACACCTTC	CASRGQGADYGYTF
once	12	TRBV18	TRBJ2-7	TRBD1	TGTGCCAGCTCACCGGTACAGGGGGGGCAGTACTTC	CASSPVQGGQYF
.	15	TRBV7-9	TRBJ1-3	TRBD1	TGTGCCCTTAGGGTGGGACAGGGGTACGGAAACACCATATATTTT	CALRVGQGYGNTIYF
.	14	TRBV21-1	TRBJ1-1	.	TGTGCCAGCAGTGCGCGGGGTAAGGGCACTGAAGCTTTCTTT	CASSARGKGTEAFF
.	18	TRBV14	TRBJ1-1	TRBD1	TGTGCCAGCAGCCAAGTTGGGACAGGGATACTCATGAACACTGAAGCTTTCTTT	CASSQVGTGILMNTEAFF
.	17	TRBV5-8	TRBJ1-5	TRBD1	TGTGCCAGCAGCGGACGACAGGGGTCCTTTAGCAATCAGCCCCAGCATTTT	CASSGRQGSFSNQPQHF
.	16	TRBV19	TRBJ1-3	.	TGTGCCAGTACCGTGGGACTTTCGGCATCTGGAAACACCATATATTTT	CASTVGLSASGNTIYF
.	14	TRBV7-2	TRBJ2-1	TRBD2	TGTGCCAGCAGCTTGAAGGGACTAGTCAATGAGCAGTTCTTC	CASSLKGLVNEQFF
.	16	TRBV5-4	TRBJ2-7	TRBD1	TGTGCCAGCAGCTTGGGCGGGGGACAGGGGTTAGACGAGCAGTACTTC	CASSLGGGQGLDEQYF